The 27 T cell receptor beta chains listed next were all sequenced from one sample in a study of blood T cell repertoires in COVID-19. This table comes from immunoSEQ multiplex PCR, and its TCRdb copy is limited to in-frame clones, with some not included. The sample has about 82,000 clones; about 89% are singletons. The sequenced sample consisted of PBMCs or T cells enriched from blood (not recorded which). These receptors were collected from a woman between 45 and 60 years old with acute COVID-19.

The genes are TRBV10-3 and TRBJ2-7; TRBD2 matches 7 bases. The CDR3 has 17 amino acids. J lost 1 base, V lost 2 bases, and 11 bases had no gene match. Germline lookup yields CDR1 ENHRY and CDR2 SYGVKD. The CDR3 DNA reads TGTGCCATCAGTGAGCGGGTGGATAGCGGGCCGTCCTACGAGCAGTACTTC. Its translation: CAISERVDSGPSYEQYF.

The rearrangement links TRBV3-1 (or the pseudogene TRBV3-2) to TRBJ2-3, with D hard to call. The CDR3 covers 16 residues. The germline V gene encodes CDR1 LGHDT and CDR2 YNNKEL (reference sequence). V lost 6 bases and J 0 bases, leaving 16 bases between the germline ends. CDR3 nucleotides: TGTGCCAGCAGTCCTCGAGACTTGTCTAGCACAGATACGCAGTATTTT. Amino acids: CASSPRDLSSTDTQYF.

The rearrangement uses TRBV7-2 and TRBJ1-2; TRBD1 agrees at 9 bases. Germline CDR1 SGHTA, CDR2 FQGNSA. V shed 1 base and J 3 bases; nucleotides not matched to a gene: 3. The CDR3 extends over 15 amino acids. The CDR3 region is CASSLGGTGYYGYTF. CDR3 DNA sequence: TGTGCCAGCAGCTTAGGAGGGACAGGGTACTATGGCTACACCTTC.

In this sample, this clone turned up once. This chain uses TRBV5-4 with TRBJ2-1; 7 positions match TRBD2. CDR3 length equals 13 residues. Per the germline V gene, CDR1 is SGHNT and CDR2 is YYREEE (reference sequence). With 0 bases clipped from V and 8 bases from J, the junction kept 2 bases outside the gene matches. For the CDR3, the DNA is TGTGCCAGCAGCTTGGGCACTAGCGATGAGCAGTTCTTC. Translated: CASSLGTSDEQFF.

The CDR3 here is CASSKETSGRADEQFF. CDR3 bases: TGTGCCAGCTCGAAGGAGACTAGCGGGAGGGCCGACGAGCAGTTCTTC. The chain couples TRBV18 to TRBJ2-1; TRBD2 matches at 14 bases. The CDR3 spans 16 residues. CDR1 is KGHSH, CDR2 LQKENI, per germline. Trimming removed 6 bases from V and 10 bases from J; junction bases left unmatched: 11.

CDR3 in amino acids: CASGQGQVAGTQYF. CDR3 nucleotide sequence: TGTGCTAGTGGGCAAGGACAGGTAGCTGGGACCCAGTACTTC. The chain combines TRBV12-5 with TRBJ2-5, with TRBD1 matching over 7 bases. The CDR3 runs 14 residues. The ends lost 6 bases at V and 7 bases at J; junction bases unmatched: 11. Germline loops: CDR1 LGHNT, CDR2 FRNRAP.

The chain uses TRBV24-1 and TRBJ1-1; possibly TRBD1 for D (5 bases). CDR1 is KGHDR and CDR2 is SFDVKD in the germline V gene. This CDR3 has 15 amino acids. Trimming took off 3 bases at V and 4 bases at J, with 14 bases between the two ends. The CDR3 protein is CATSDPGTGGTEAFF. Here the CDR3 DNA reads TGTGCCACCAGTGATCCCGGGACCGGGGGCACTGAAGCTTTCTTT.

This chain connects TRBV7-2 to TRBJ2-7; 11 bases agree with TRBD1. CDR3 size: 14 residues. J gave up 6 bases and V 5 bases, and 6 bases lay outside the gene matches. Germline CDR1 and CDR2: SGHTA and FQGNSA. In nucleotides, the CDR3 is TGTGCCAGCAGCCTATCCGGGACAGGGGGCGAGCAGTACTTC. Its protein is CASSLSGTGGEQYF.

The V call is TRBV27, the J call TRBJ2-1, with TRBD1 as a possible D gene (5 bases). The CDR3 covers 15 residues. V was shortened by 3 bases and J by 0 bases, with 9 bases between the two germline ends. In germline, CDR1 is MNHEY, CDR2 SMNVEV (reference sequence). The CDR3 DNA follows: TGTGCCAGCAGTTTTGGGGCGAGCTCCTACAATGAGCAGTTCTTC. This sequence encodes CASSFGASSYNEQFF.

The chain carries TRBV19 and TRBJ2-1; D remains ambiguous. The CDR3 is 11 amino acids. V was shortened by 3 bases and J by 7 bases, with 4 bases between the two germline ends. From germline, CDR1 is LNHDA and CDR2 SQIVND (reference sequence). The CDR3 is CASSIHNEQFF. The DNA for the CDR3 is TGTGCCAGTAGTATTCATAATGAGCAGTTCTTC.

This chain links TRBV10-3 with TRBJ2-1; 12 bases line up with TRBD2. The CDR3 has 15 amino acids. Unmatched junction bases numbered 6, after V lost 6 bases and J lost 6 bases. CDR1 and CDR2 (germline): ENHRY, SYGVKD. Here the CDR3 reads CAIRALAGGPNEQFF. In nucleotides, the CDR3 is TGTGCCATCAGAGCCCTAGCGGGAGGGCCCAATGAGCAGTTCTTC.

This clone has a handful of counts. This CDR3 is CASSEGLPGNTIYF. For the CDR3, the DNA is TGTGCCAGCAGTGAAGGGCTGCCTGGAAACACCATATATTTT. This chain connects TRBV6-1 to TRBJ1-3; no definite D call. CDR3 length: 14 amino acids. Trimming pared 1 base from V and 2 bases from J, leaving 6 bases between. Germline CDR1 MNHNS, CDR2 SASEGT.

Regarding this clone: An end of the junction does not agree with germline; a read error may underlie this. V and J are TRBV3-1 (or the pseudogene TRBV3-2) and TRBJ2-3; 7 bases are a match to TRBD2. CDR1 and CDR2 from the germline V gene are LGHDT and YNNKEL (reference sequence). The CDR3 sequence is 14 residues long. The CDR3 sequence: CASTQGGSSDTQYF. As DNA, the CDR3 is TGTGCCAGCACCCAAGGCGGGAGTTCAGATACGCAGTATTTT.

This rearrangement joins TRBV11-3 to TRBJ2-7; D is uncertain. This CDR3 has 15 amino acids. Germline-derived CDR1 and CDR2 are SGHNT and YENEEA. V gave up 5 bases and J gave up 0 bases, with 14 bases separating them. As DNA, the CDR3 is TGTGCCAGCAGCGTCAACCTGGTCAGCTCCTACGAGCAGTACTTC. Amino acid sequence: CASSVNLVSSYEQYF.

CDR3 residues: CASSLVVGGEAYF. DNA for the CDR3: TGTGCCAGCAGCTTAGTAGTAGGAGGCGAAGCGTACTTC. The V and J genes are TRBV7-2 and TRBJ2-7, with a tentative D call TRBD2 (5 bases). Germline lookup yields CDR1 SGHTA and CDR2 FQGNSA. V lost 1 base to trimming and J lost 12 bases, with 16 bases between them. The CDR3 contains 13 residues.

The V gene is TRBV6-5, the J gene TRBJ1-1, with 8 bases matching TRBD1. This CDR3 comprises 15 residues. Germline CDR1 and CDR2: MNHEY and SVGAGI. J gave up 1 base and V 1 base, and 2 bases lay outside the gene matches. The CDR3 sequence: CASSYWGTGNTEAFF. CDR3 bases: TGTGCCAGCAGTTACTGGGGGACAGGGAACACTGAAGCTTTCTTT.

This chain uses TRBV25-1 with TRBJ1-4; D is unresolved. Germline assignment: CDR1 MGHDK and CDR2 SYGVNS. This CDR3 contains 15 residues. Trimming removed 4 bases from V and 0 bases from J, with 9 bases in between. The CDR3 bases are TGTGCCAGCAGTGCAGGCGACGCAACTAATGAAAAACTGTTTTTT. Translated, it gives CASSAGDATNEKLFF.

The gene calls are TRBV7-9 and TRBJ2-3; the D gene is possibly TRBD2 (5 bases). Trimming shortened V by 5 bases and J by 6 bases, and 21 bases separated the two germline ends. CDR3 length: 16 residues. Per the germline V gene, CDR1 is SEHNR and CDR2 is FQNEAQ (reference sequence). The CDR3 coding sequence is TGTGCCAGCAGCCCCAGCGTCGGGGTCCGGATGGATACGCAGTATTTT. Protein: CASSPSVGVRMDTQYF.

The gene calls are TRBV3-1 (or the pseudogene TRBV3-2) and TRBJ2-3; D may be TRBD2 (5 bases). This CDR3 is built from 13 residues. Germline CDR1 and CDR2: LGHDT and YNNKEL (reference sequence). V was shortened by 4 bases and J by 6 bases, with 11 bases between the two germline ends. The CDR3 DNA sequence: TGTGCCAGCAGCCCGCAAGGGAGTGATACGCAGTATTTT. This codes for CASSPQGSDTQYF.

This clone was seen just once. This CDR3 is CASSTGQGKNTEAFF. Written as DNA, the CDR3 is TGTGCCAGCAGTACAGGACAGGGGAAGAACACTGAAGCTTTCTTT. This rearrangement joins TRBV25-1 to TRBJ1-1; 9 nucleotides line up with TRBD1. V trimming: 5 bases; J trimming: 1 base; junction bases outside the gene matches: 5. Germline lookup yields CDR1 MGHDK and CDR2 SYGVNS. The CDR3 is 15 amino acids.

The V gene is TRBV29-1, the J gene TRBJ1-4; 7 bases map to TRBD1. The CDR3 covers 14 residues. Germline CDR1 and CDR2: SQVTM and ANQGSEA. The trim removed 4 bases at V and 8 bases at J, leaving 10 bases unmatched. CDR3 protein: CSVARDSPGEKLFF. CDR3 nucleotides: TGCAGCGTTGCGAGGGACAGTCCGGGAGAAAAACTGTTTTTT.

V and J are TRBV27 and TRBJ1-6; 7 bases are shared with TRBD1. Germline CDR1 and CDR2: MNHEY and SMNVEV (reference sequence). CDR3 length: 15 residues. Trimming took 6 bases from V and 0 from J; bases not matched to a gene: 2. CDR3 sequence reads: CASSGDSSYNSPLHF. CDR3 DNA: TGTGCCAGCAGCGGGGACAGCTCCTATAATTCACCCCTCCACTTT.

The J gene is TRBJ2-7, the V gene TRBV27; 10 nucleotides match TRBD1. After removal of 3 bases from V and 5 bases from J, the junction contained 7 bases not matched to a gene. The CDR3 runs to 15 residues. Per germline, CDR1 MNHEY and CDR2 SMNVEV (reference sequence). The CDR3 sequence: CASSLRGQGTHEQYF. Here the CDR3 DNA reads TGTGCCAGCAGTTTGAGGGGACAGGGGACCCACGAGCAGTACTTC.

The gene calls are TRBV9 and TRBJ1-2; 9 nucleotides align to TRBD1. Germline CDR1 and CDR2: SGDLS and YYNGEE. J gave up 6 bases and V 4 bases, and 4 bases lay outside the gene matches. This CDR3 is 13 amino acids long. The CDR3: CASSSGQGDGYTF. The DNA of the CDR3 is TGTGCCAGCAGCTCGGGACAGGGAGATGGCTACACCTTC.

The genes are TRBV20-1 and TRBJ1-2, with unresolved D. CDR1 is DFQATT, CDR2 SNEGSKA, per germline (reference sequence). The CDR3 runs 10 residues. In nucleotides, the CDR3 is TGCAGGGGAGCAGGCGACGGCTACACCTTC. Its translation is CRGAGDGYTF.

The rearrangement joins TRBV10-3 to TRBJ1-1; TRBD1 agrees at 9 bases. J lost 1 base, V lost 10 bases, and 1 base had no gene match. The length of the CDR3 is 12 residues. Germline assignment: CDR1 ENHRY and CDR2 SYGVKD. CDR3: CATQGANTEAFF. The CDR3 nucleotides read TGTGCCACACAGGGGGCGAACACTGAAGCTTTCTTT.

The chain combines TRBV5-1 with TRBJ1-3, with D uncertain. Deletions cut 0 bases from V and 2 bases from J, with 9 bases between. Germline-derived CDR1 and CDR2 are SGHRS and YFSETQ. The CDR3 loop spans 15 amino acids. CDR3 protein: CASSLGAQTGNTIYF. In DNA form, the CDR3 reads TGCGCCAGCAGCTTGGGGGCCCAGACTGGAAACACCATATATTTT.